This record concerns one T cell receptor (beta chain) sequence. Which antigen it targets is not known. Base qualities are missing; no much larger clone stands one base away. CDR1 SGHKS and CDR2 YYEKEE are derived from the germline V gene (reference sequence). V sheds 1 base and J sheds 3 bases, leaving 13 bases between their ends. The CDR3, from cysteine to phenylalanine, totals 15 residues. Solely the CDR3 DNA is kept, with 45 bases framed from the first base. One collaborating source in Seattle enrolled patients while the patients were actively infected and followed the patients over time throughout the course of disease. Whole blood was collected in K2EDTA tubes by collaborating institutions according to the institutions' own protocols. Collaborator samples were shipped for TCRbeta analysis as frozen whole blood, isolated PBMCs, or DNA extracted from either sample type. TCRbeta CDR3 regions were amplified from genomic DNA by means of the immunoSEQ Assay, a bias-controlled multiplex PCR. In the source study's methods: Within the assay, amplification of reference gene primers was used to estimate how many nucleated cells each sample contained. To quantify the absolute abundance of each unique TCRbeta CDR3 rearrangement, sequence reads were collapsed and filtered. Productive Simpson clonality was computed per sample as the square root of Simpson's diversity index over productive rearrangements. TCRdb took over this immuneACCESS table, retaining in-frame rearrangements with V and J assigned. Such tables are incomplete; in checked studies, under half of the missing clones stem from an unresolved V gene, and the remainder is unexplained. The V and J calls and the clone size are those of that table, but D and trimming were determined from the DNA. The sample profile shows roughly 440,000 clones; 88% of them were found once. The ten largest make up roughly 12% of the sample.

These data are taken from a study of blood T cell repertoires in COVID-19 (dated by TCRdb to 2020 to 2021). Regarding the study in general: The collaborator samples originated in the United States, Italy and Spain and spanned the acute and convalescent phases of COVID-19. The material from the prospective study consisted of cDNA or gDNA derived from T cells, B-cell-depleted T cells, or PBMCs. Subjects who had been exposed to COVID-19, were actively infected with it, or had recovered from it provided the deeply sampled blood TCRbeta repertoires that made up the dataset. The repertoires were made available in a free public database intended to serve as a resource for research on the immune response to SARS-CoV-2. Samples were obtained from the ongoing ImmuneRACE study (first 160 participants) and from 1,254 subjects provided by 6 global collaborators. A de-identified subject ID, COVID-19 status, age in years and sex were almost always included in the sample metadata. Where available, HLA class I and class II types were obtained from metadata supplied by the sample provider rather than from assay-based typing.

General study outcomes and caveats: The amount of clinical and demographic metadata varied by source and participant and was provided uncurated.

This receptor was obtained from a woman between 50 and 59 years old with COVID-19, enrolled during active disease. The chain is encoded by TRBV5-5 joined to TRBJ1-2; TRBD1 is possibly the D segment (6 matching bases). The sample was peripheral blood. CDR3 sequence: CASSLLQGGDYGYTF. The DNA reads as follows: TGTGCCAGCAGCTTGTTACAGGGTGGTGACTATGGCTACACCTTC.